The 12 T cell receptor beta chains below all came from one sample that was sequenced in a study of blood T cell repertoires in COVID-19. Profiling relied on immunoSEQ multiplex PCR, and the TCRdb table lists in-frame clones only, not all of them. The repertoire includes about 210,000 clones, roughly 82% of them detected once, and approximately 12% sits in the top ten. The sequencing sample was made of peripheral blood. All receptors come from a woman between 40 and 50 years old with acute or convalescent COVID-19.

Concerning this clone itself: The same CDR3 arises from other DNA sequences in this sample as well. The V gene is TRBV7-9, the J gene TRBJ1-4, with 9 bases identical to TRBD1. From germline, CDR1 is SEHNR and CDR2 FQNEAQ (reference sequence). The CDR3 has 14 residues. V shed 4 bases, J shed 8 bases, and the junction held 5 bases outside the gene matches. CDR3 sequence reads: CASSSGQGSEKLFF. DNA for the CDR3: TGTGCCAGCAGCTCGGGACAGGGAAGCGAAAAACTGTTTTTT.

DNA for the CDR3: TGTGCCAGCAGTTTATTTTTTGGGGGGCAGCCCCAGCATTTT. Amino acids: CASSLFFGGQPQHF. The V call is TRBV27, the J call TRBJ1-5; possible D gene TRBD1, 5 bases. V was pared by 1 base and J by 7 bases, with 11 bases between. This CDR3 spans 14 amino acids. From germline, CDR1 is MNHEY and CDR2 SMNVEV (reference sequence).

The chain carries TRBV23-1 and TRBJ2-7; 7 nucleotides agree with TRBD1. TRBV23-1 is recorded as an ORF, its role being uncertain. The V segment lost 0 bases and the J segment 5 bases; nucleotides outside the gene matches: 10. This CDR3 has 16 amino acids. Here the CDR3 DNA reads TGCGCCAGCAGTCAATCGAGAATCGACAGGGCCAACGAGCAGTACTTC. Translated: CASSQSRIDRANEQYF.

This chain links TRBV3-1 (or the pseudogene TRBV3-2) with TRBJ2-5, with 8 positions matching TRBD2. J was trimmed by 3 bases and V by 7 bases; bases with no gene match: 4. CDR3 length: 13 residues. Germline values: CDR1 LGHDT, CDR2 YNNKEL (reference sequence). CDR3 in DNA: TGTGCCAGCACCCGGGGGGGAGAAGAGACCCAGTACTTC. This gives the protein CASTRGGEETQYF.

J is TRBJ1-2 and V is TRBV13, with 9 bases identical to TRBD1. The ends lost 4 bases at V and 1 base at J; junction bases unmatched: 16. CDR1 and CDR2 (germline): PRHDT, FYEKMQ (reference sequence). The length of the CDR3 is 19 residues. Here the CDR3 reads CASSSFARTGVESNYGYTF. CDR3 coding DNA: TGTGCCAGCAGCTCCTTCGCCCGGACAGGGGTGGAGAGTAACTATGGCTACACCTTC.

The chain employs TRBV15 and TRBJ2-7; possible D gene TRBD2, 7 bases. V was pared by 0 bases and J by 1 base, with 10 bases between. CDR3 length: 15 residues. CDR1 LNHNV and CDR2 YYDKDF come from the germline V gene (reference sequence). The CDR3 here is CATSREGGASYEQYF. CDR3 DNA sequence: TGTGCCACCAGCAGAGAAGGGGGGGCATCCTACGAGCAGTACTTC.

The chain is built from TRBV19 and TRBJ2-4; 7 bases fit TRBD1. Per germline, CDR1 LNHDA and CDR2 SQIVND (reference sequence). J was trimmed by 3 bases and V by 9 bases; bases with no gene match: 2. The CDR3 consists of 12 residues. In nucleotides, the CDR3 is TGTGCCAGCAGACAGGGCAAAAACATTCAGTACTTC. Protein sequence: CASRQGKNIQYF.

The genes are TRBV19 and TRBJ1-2; TRBD1 agrees at 7 bases. The J segment lost 4 bases and the V segment lost 3 bases, leaving 8 bases of the junction unmatched. The germline V gene encodes CDR1 LNHDA and CDR2 SQIVND (reference sequence). This CDR3 contains 15 residues. The CDR3 nucleotides are TGTGCCAGTAGTATCCCTCGGACAGGCCTCTATGGCTACACCTTC. Encoded protein: CASSIPRTGLYGYTF. Drawing the rest from reference TRBV19 and TRBJ1-2, the complete variable domain is DGGITQSPKYLFRKEGQNVTLSCEQNLNHDAMYWYRQDPGQGLRLIYYSQIVNDFQKGDIAEGYSVSREKKESFPLTVTSAQKNPTAFYLCASSIPRTGLYGYTFGSGTRLTVV.

The chain has TRBV29-1 and TRBJ1-2; 10 bases line up with TRBD1. CDR3 length equals 15 residues. CDR1 and CDR2 from the germline V gene are SQVTM and ANQGSEA. V was clipped by 0 bases and J by 4 bases; unmatched bases: 5. CDR3 DNA: TGCAGCGTTGAAGAGCTGGGACAGGGGTCCTATGGCTACACCTTC. It codes for CSVEELGQGSYGYTF.

The chain is built from TRBV27 and TRBJ2-7; D may be TRBD2 (6 bases). Trimming cost V 4 bases and J 3 bases, with 13 bases left between them. The CDR3 totals 14 residues. Looked up from germline, CDR1 is MNHEY and CDR2 is SMNVEV (reference sequence). In DNA form, the CDR3 reads TGTGCCAGCAGTTCCGGACTATCACTCTACGAGCAGTACTTC. Its protein product is CASSSGLSLYEQYF.

In its sample, this clone was seen once. V and J are TRBV29-1 and TRBJ2-1, with D perhaps TRBD2 (5 bases). This CDR3 contains 16 residues. The V end lost 4 bases, the J end lost 3 bases, and 19 bases lay between the germline ends. Germline V gene data show CDR1 as SQVTM and CDR2 as ANQGSEA. The CDR3 reads CSVVGSQGSIYNEQFF. The CDR3 DNA is TGCAGCGTTGTAGGTTCGCAAGGGAGCATCTACAATGAGCAGTTCTTC.

The rearrangement joins TRBV7-2 to TRBJ2-7; D not resolved. Per the germline V gene, CDR1 is SGHTA and CDR2 is FQGNSA. Trimming took off 3 bases at V and 1 base at J, with 13 bases between the two ends. This CDR3 spans 15 amino acids. The CDR3 loop reads CASSLGRILSYEQYF. As DNA, the CDR3 is TGTGCCAGCAGCTTGGGCAGGATCCTTTCCTACGAGCAGTACTTC.